This T cell receptor beta chain was documented in a study of regulatory T cells in long-lasting Graves disease. Overall study results and limits: Because few samples were included, accuracy may have been lower.

The CDR3 is 18 residues long. Germline values: CDR1 MNHEY, CDR2 SVGAGI. The V end lost 2 bases, the J end lost 10 bases, and 27 bases lay between the germline ends. iRepertoire HTBI primers and Arm-PCR of CDR3 regions built TCR beta libraries. TCRdb called the multiplex PCR reads again in MiXCR, with one record for every CDR3 protein. Altogether roughly 500,000 distinct CDR3 sequences are present, around a fifth being singletons, with the ten largest covering 6.5% to 9%. Time point specified: persistent/refractory GD, antithyroid drugs over 5 years with positive TRAb. PBMCs provided the RNA from which the TCR library was made. Clinicians diagnosed Graves' disease using American Thyroid Association guidelines. Concerning this clonotype itself: Its antigen is unknown.

The source was peripheral blood mononuclear cells (PBMCs), collected when the disease was refractory, from a patient treated with antithyroid drugs. This receptor was identified in a female donor with Graves disease. The genes are TRBV6-5 and TRBJ1-5; D is perhaps TRBD1 (5 bases). The chain's CDR3 is CASSYPGRGPRPVGPQHF. The DNA for the CDR3 is TGTGCCAGCAGTTACCCCGGGAGGGGCCCGCGGCCGGTAGGACCCCAGCATTTT.